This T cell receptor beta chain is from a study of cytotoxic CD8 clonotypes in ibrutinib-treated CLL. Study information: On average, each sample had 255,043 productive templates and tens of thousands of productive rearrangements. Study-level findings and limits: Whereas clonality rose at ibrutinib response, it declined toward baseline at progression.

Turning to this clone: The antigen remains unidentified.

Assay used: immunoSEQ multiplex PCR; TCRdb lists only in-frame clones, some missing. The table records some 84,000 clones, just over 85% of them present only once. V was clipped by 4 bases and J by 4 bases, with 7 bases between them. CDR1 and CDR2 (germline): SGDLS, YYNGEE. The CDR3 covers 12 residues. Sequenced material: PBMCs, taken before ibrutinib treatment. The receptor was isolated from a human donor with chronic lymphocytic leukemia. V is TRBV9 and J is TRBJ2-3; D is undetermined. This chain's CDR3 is CASSPSADTQYF. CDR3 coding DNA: TGTGCCAGCAGCCCCTCGGCAGATACGCAGTATTTT.